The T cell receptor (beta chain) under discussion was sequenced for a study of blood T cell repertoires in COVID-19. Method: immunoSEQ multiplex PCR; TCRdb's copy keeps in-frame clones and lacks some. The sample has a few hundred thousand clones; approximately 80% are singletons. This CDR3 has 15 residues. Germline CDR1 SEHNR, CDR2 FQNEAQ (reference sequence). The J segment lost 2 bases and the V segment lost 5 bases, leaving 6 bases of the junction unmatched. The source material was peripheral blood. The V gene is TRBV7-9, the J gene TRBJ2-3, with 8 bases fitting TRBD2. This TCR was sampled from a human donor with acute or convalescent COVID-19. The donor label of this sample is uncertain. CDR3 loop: CASSTLAAPTDTQYF. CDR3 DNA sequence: TGTGCCAGCAGCACACTAGCGGCCCCCACAGATACGCAGTATTTT.